These 3 T cell receptor beta chains came from one sample sequenced in a study of T-cell reconstitution after alpha-beta-depleted transplantation in children. Unique molecular identifiers were incorporated during preparation of the TCRbeta library. TCRdb processed the PCR reads anew with MiXCR; each CDR3 protein has one entry. The data show 600,000 to 700,000 distinct CDR3 sequences, with about 15% seen just once and 1.1% held by the top ten. The starting material was PBMCs from the stem cell graft donor, obtained from the stem cell graft. These receptors all come from a human donor who donated a stem cell graft to a child with acute myeloid leukemia.

In this sample, this clonotype turned up many times. The chain links TRBV20-1 to TRBJ1-6; D unclear. The CDR3 contains 11 residues. V was trimmed by 6 bases and J by 7 bases, leaving 7 bases between them. Germline V gene data show CDR1 as DFQATT and CDR2 as SNEGSKA (reference sequence). The CDR3 reads CSAKDNSPLHF. The CDR3 coding sequence is TGCAGTGCCAAGGACAATTCACCCCTCCACTTT.

V gene TRBV14 combines with J gene TRBJ2-1; no reliable D call. Germline V CDR1 and CDR2: SGHDN, FVKESK. Trimming took off 4 bases at V and 9 bases at J, with 13 bases between the two ends. The CDR3 consists of 13 residues. For the CDR3, the DNA is TGTGCCAGCAGCCGCATAGGGAATGGTGAGCAGTTCTTC. Protein product: CASSRIGNGEQFF. The full variable domain, rest sourced from reference TRBV14 and TRBJ2-1, is EAGVTQFPSHSVIEKGQTVTLRCDPISGHDNLYWYRRVMGKEIKFLLHFVKESKQDESGMPNNRFLAERTGGTYSTLKVQPAELEDSGVYFCASSRIGNGEQFFGPGTRLTVL.

This chain joins TRBV6-1 and TRBJ1-1; tentative D call: TRBD1 (5 bases). CDR1 is MNHNS, CDR2 SASEGT, per germline. V lost 8 bases and J lost 3, with 13 bases in between. The CDR3 consists of 13 residues. CDR3 nucleotide sequence: TGTGCCAGCTGTGGGGCGAGACACACTGAAGCTTTCTTT. Protein product: CASCGARHTEAFF.